This T cell receptor beta chain came from a study of blood T cells in healthy people across ages. Findings and limits, study-wide: Diversity was higher, and naive CD4+ cells more numerous, in long-lived donors than in aged donors. With age, beta diversity per million T cells declined roughly linearly, significantly by roughly 40.

PCR was performed a second time for about 7 to 12 cycles using a sample-barcoded 5' primer and a J-beta primer mix. One entry per CDR3 protein results from TCRdb running MiXCR on the 5' RACE reads. The sample holds roughly 680,000 distinct CDR3 sequences; approximately 52% are singletons and the top ten take roughly 13%. Trimming at V came to 1 base and at J to 0 bases, leaving 15 bases not matched to a gene. CDR1 is SGHVS and CDR2 is FQNEAQ in the germline V gene. The CDR3 extends over 20 amino acids. This clonotype was detected a few times. Its antigen is unknown. Sample donors were healthy Caucasian individuals that came from Russia, aged roughly 6 to 100.

V gene TRBV7-8 combines with J gene TRBJ1-5, with TRBD1 matching 7 bases. The sample comprised blood. The sequence was collected from a woman aged 80 or over in good health. Written as DNA, the CDR3 is TGTGCCAGCAGCTTAGTGTCTCAGGACAGGAGCGGACATAGCAATCAGCCCCAGCATTTT. It translates to CASSLVSQDRSGHSNQPQHF. The whole variable domain, filled in from reference TRBV7-8 and TRBJ1-5, reads GAGVSQSPRYKVAKRGQDVALRCDPISGHVSLFWYQQALGQGPEFLTYFQNEAQLDKSGLPSDRFFAERPEGSVSTLKIQRTQQEDSAVYLCASSLVSQDRSGHSNQPQHFGDGTRLSIL.